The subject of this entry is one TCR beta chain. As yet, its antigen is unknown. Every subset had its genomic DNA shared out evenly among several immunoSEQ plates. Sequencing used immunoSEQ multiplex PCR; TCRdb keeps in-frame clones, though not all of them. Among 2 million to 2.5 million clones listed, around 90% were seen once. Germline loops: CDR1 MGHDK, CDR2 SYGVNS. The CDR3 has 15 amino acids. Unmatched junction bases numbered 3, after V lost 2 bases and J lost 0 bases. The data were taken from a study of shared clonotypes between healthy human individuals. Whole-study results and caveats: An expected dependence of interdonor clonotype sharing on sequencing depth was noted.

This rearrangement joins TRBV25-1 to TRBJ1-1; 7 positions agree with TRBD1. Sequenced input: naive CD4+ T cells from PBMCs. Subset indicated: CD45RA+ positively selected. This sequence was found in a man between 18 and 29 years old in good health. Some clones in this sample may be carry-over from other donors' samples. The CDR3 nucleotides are TGTGCCAGCAGTGAAGGACAGGTGATGAACACTGAAGCTTTCTTT. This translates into CASSEGQVMNTEAFF.